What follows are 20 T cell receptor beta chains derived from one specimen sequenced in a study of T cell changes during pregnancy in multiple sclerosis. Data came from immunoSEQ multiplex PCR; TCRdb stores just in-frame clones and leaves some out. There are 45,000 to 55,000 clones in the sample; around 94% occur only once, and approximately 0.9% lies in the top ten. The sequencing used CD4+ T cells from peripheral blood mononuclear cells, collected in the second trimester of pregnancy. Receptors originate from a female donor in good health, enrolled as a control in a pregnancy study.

CDR3 loop: CASSHRGKAYNEQFF. The CDR3 nucleotides read TGTGCCAGCAGCCATAGGGGGAAAGCCTACAATGAGCAGTTCTTC. This rearrangement joins TRBV14 to TRBJ2-1; weak D call: TRBD1 (6 bases). From germline, CDR1 is SGHDN and CDR2 FVKESK. This CDR3 comprises 15 residues. Trimming took off 3 bases at V and 2 bases at J, with 11 bases between the two ends.

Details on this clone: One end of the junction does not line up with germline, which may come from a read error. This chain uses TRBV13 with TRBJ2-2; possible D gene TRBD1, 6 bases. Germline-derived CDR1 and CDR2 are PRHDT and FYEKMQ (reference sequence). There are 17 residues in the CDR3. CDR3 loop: CASSTSNRVRNIGELFF. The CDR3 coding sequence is TGTGCCAGCAGCACCTCCAACAGGGTCCGGAACATCGGGGAGCTGTTTTTT.

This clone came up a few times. CDR3 region: CASSGQGGNQPQHF. CDR3 coding DNA: TGTGCCAGCAGTGGACAGGGCGGGAATCAGCCCCAGCATTTT. The chain uses TRBV6-6 and TRBJ1-5; the match to TRBD1 covers 8 bases. The CDR3 contains 14 residues. CDR1 is MNHNY and CDR2 is SVGAGI in the germline V gene (reference sequence). V shed 5 bases, J shed 4 bases, and the junction held 4 bases outside the gene matches.

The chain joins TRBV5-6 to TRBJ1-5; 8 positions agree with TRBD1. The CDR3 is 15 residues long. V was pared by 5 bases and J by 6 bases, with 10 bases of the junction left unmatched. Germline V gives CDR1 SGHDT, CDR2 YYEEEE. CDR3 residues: CASSLGQGIAQPQHF. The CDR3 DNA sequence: TGTGCCAGCAGTCTTGGACAGGGTATAGCTCAGCCCCAGCATTTT.

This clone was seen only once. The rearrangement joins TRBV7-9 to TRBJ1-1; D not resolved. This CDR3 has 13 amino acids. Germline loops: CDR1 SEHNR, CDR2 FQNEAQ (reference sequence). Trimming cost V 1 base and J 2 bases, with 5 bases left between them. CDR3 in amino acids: CASSLGSNTEAFF. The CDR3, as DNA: TGTGCCAGCAGCTTAGGTAGTAACACTGAAGCTTTCTTT.

The CDR3 sequence is CASSPTSTDYEQYF. The CDR3 region has the DNA TGTGCCAGCAGCCCGACTAGCACAGACTACGAGCAGTACTTC. This rearrangement joins TRBV7-9 to TRBJ2-7, with TRBD2 matching over 7 bases. V was pared by 5 bases and J by 3 bases, with 7 bases of the junction left unmatched. This CDR3 is built from 14 residues. Germline V CDR1 and CDR2: SEHNR, FQNEAQ (reference sequence). Full variable domain (remainder filled in from reference TRBV7-9 and TRBJ2-7): DTGVSQNPRHKITKRGQNVTFRCDPISEHNRLYWYRQTLGQGPEFLTYFQNEAQLEKSRLLSDRFSAERPKGSFSTLEIQRTEQGDSAMYLCASSPTSTDYEQYFGPGTRLTVT.

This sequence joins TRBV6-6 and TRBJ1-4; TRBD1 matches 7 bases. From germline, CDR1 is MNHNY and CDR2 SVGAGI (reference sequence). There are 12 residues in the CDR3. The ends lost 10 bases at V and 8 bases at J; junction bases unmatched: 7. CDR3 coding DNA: TGTGCCACGGGGCAGGGGGACGAAAAACTGTTTTTT. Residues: CATGQGDEKLFF.

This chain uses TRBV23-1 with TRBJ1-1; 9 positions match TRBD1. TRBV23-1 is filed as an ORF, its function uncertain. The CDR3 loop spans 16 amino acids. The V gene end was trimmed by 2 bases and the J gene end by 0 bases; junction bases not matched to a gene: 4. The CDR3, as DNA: TGCGCCAGCAGTCAACGAAGGGACAGGGTGAACACTGAAGCTTTCTTT. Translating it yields CASSQRRDRVNTEAFF.

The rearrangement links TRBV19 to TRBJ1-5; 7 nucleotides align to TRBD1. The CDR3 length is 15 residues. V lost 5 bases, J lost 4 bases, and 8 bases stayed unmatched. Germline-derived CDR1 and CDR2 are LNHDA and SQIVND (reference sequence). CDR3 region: CASSDRQGLNQPQHF. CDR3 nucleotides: TGTGCCAGTAGTGACCGACAGGGCCTAAATCAGCCCCAGCATTTT.

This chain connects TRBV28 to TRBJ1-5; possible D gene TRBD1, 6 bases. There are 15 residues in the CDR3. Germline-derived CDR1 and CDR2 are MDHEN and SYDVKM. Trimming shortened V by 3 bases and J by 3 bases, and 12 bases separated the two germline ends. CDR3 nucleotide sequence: TGTGCCAGCAGTTTGTGGCAGGGGCTCAATCAGCCCCAGCATTTT. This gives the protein CASSLWQGLNQPQHF. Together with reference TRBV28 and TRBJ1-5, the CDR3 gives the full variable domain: DVKVTQSSRYLVKRTGEKVFLECVQDMDHENMFWYRQDPGLGLRLIYFSYDVKMKEKGDIPEGYSVSREKKERFSLILESASTNQTSMYLCASSLWQGLNQPQHFGDGTRLSIL.

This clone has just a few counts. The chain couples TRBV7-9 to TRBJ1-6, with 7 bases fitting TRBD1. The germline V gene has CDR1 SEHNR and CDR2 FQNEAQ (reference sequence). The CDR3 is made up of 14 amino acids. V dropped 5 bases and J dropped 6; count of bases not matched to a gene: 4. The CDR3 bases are TGTGCCAGCAGCCAGGGACAGAGTAATTCACCCCTCCACTTT. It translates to CASSQGQSNSPLHF.

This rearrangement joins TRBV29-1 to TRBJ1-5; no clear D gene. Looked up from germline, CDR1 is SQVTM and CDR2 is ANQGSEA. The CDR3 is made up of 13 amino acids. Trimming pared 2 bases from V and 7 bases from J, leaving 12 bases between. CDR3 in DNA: TGCAGCGTTGAAAGCTCGGGAGGCCAGCCCCAGCATTTT. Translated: CSVESSGGQPQHF.

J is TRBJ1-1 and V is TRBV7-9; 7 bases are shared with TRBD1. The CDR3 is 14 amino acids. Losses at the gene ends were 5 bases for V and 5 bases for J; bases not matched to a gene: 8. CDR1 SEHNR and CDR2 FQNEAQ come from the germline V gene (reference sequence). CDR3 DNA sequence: TGTGCCAGCAGCCCCTTTAGGGGGCGTACTGAAGCTTTCTTT. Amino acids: CASSPFRGRTEAFF. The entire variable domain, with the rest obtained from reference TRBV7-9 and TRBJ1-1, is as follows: DTGVSQNPRHKITKRGQNVTFRCDPISEHNRLYWYRQTLGQGPEFLTYFQNEAQLEKSRLLSDRFSAERPKGSFSTLEIQRTEQGDSAMYLCASSPFRGRTEAFFGQGTRLTVV.

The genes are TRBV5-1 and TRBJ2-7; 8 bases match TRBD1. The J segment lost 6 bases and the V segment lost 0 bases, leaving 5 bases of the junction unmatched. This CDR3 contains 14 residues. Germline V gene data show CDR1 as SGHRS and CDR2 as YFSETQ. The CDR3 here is CASSLGQGSGEQYF. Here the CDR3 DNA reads TGCGCCAGCAGCTTGGGACAGGGGTCGGGCGAGCAGTACTTC.

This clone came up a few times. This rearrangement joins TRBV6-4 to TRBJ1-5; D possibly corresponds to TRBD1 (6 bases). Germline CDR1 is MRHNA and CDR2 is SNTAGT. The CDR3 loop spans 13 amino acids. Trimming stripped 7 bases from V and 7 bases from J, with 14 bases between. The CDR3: CASTYRVGQPQHF. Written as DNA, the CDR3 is TGTGCCAGCACCTACAGGGTCGGCCAGCCCCAGCATTTT.

CDR3 sequence: CASSRGDSALMYEQFF. CDR3 coding DNA: TGTGCCAGCTCCCGCGGAGACAGTGCCCTTATGTATGAGCAGTTCTTC. The rearrangement uses TRBV5-4 and TRBJ2-1, with D possibly matching TRBD1 (5 bases). Germline V lookup: CDR1 SGHNT, CDR2 YYREEE (reference sequence). The ends were cut back, 7 bases at V and 8 bases at J, with 25 bases in the middle. This CDR3 spans 16 amino acids.

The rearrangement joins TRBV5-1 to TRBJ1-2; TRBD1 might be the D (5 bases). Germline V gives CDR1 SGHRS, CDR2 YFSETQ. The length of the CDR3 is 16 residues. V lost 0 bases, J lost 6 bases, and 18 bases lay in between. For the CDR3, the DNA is TGCGCCAGCAGCTTGGCCCCTGGCAGCAGGGTTAATGGCTACACCTTC. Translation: CASSLAPGSRVNGYTF.

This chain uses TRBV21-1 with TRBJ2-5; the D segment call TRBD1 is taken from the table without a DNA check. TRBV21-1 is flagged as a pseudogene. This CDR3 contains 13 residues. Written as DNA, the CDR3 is TGTGCCCCATCCGGGACAGTTGAGGAGACCCAGTACTTC. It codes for CAPSGTVEETQYF.

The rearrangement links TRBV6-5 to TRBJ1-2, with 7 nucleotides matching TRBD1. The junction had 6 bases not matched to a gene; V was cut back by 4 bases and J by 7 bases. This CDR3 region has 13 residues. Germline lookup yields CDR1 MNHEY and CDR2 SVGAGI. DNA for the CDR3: TGTGCCAGCAGTTCCCAGGGGGAGATTGGCTACACCTTC. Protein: CASSSQGEIGYTF.

The CDR3, as DNA: TGTGCCAGCAGCGCCGGGGGGCCAGGAAGATTGAACTATGGCTACACCTTC. This translates into CASSAGGPGRLNYGYTF. The genes are TRBV9 and TRBJ1-2; D perhaps matches TRBD1 (6 bases). The V end was cut by 3 bases, the J end by 2 bases, with 20 bases between. Germline V gives CDR1 SGDLS, CDR2 YYNGEE. The CDR3 covers 17 residues. Full variable domain (rest looked up from reference TRBV9 and TRBJ1-2): DSGVTQTPKHLITATGQRVTLRCSPRSGDLSVYWYQQSLDQGLQFLIQYYNGEERAKGNILERFSAQQFPDLHSELNLSSLELGDSALYFCASSAGGPGRLNYGYTFGSGTRLTVV.